This T cell receptor (beta chain) comes out of a study of cytomegalovirus exposure and HLA in healthy donors. This PCR relied on a set of 60 Vbeta primers and 13 Jbeta primers. Profiled with immunoSEQ multiplex PCR; TCRdb holds only in-frame clones, not every one. Of more than 150,000 clones in the sample, more than 85% were seen once. The V segment lost 8 bases and the J segment 4 bases; nucleotides outside the gene matches: 6. Germline values: CDR1 MGHDK, CDR2 SYGVNS. The CDR3 loop spans 14 amino acids. This clone was picked up a small number of times. The source of this sequence is a girl less than two years old in good health and CMV-seronegative. The source material was PBMCs. The rearrangement joins TRBV25-1 to TRBJ2-1, with 9 bases matching TRBD1. This CDR3 is CASGGTGLYNEQFF. In DNA, the CDR3 is TGTGCCAGCGGGGGGACAGGGCTGTACAATGAGCAGTTCTTC.